This is a list of T cell receptor beta chains from one sample in a study of OX40 agonist ivuxolimab in advanced cancers. Here immunoSEQ multiplex PCR was the method, and the copy in TCRdb shows in-frame clones only, minus some. The sample contains over 100,000 clones, around 89% of which appear only once. Sequenced here: CD4+ or CD8+ T cells sorted from blood, sampled in a trial of the OX40 agonist ivuxolimab. These receptors were taken from an adult with an advanced solid tumor such as melanoma, head and neck, liver or kidney cancer. CDR3s include the opening cysteine and the closing phenylalanine or tryptophan. Fields, in order: D gene, clone size, J gene, V gene, CDR3 DNA, CDR3 protein. The D gene is left open where the match is weak. Clone sizes are given selectively: once, few, many, or a class where the clone is expanded.

D: NA; size: NA; J: TRBJ2-3; V: TRBV6-6; DNA: TGTGCCAGCAAAAGGGGTAAAGATACGCAGTATTTT; CDR3: CASKRGKDTQYF
D: NA; size: NA; J: TRBJ2-7; V: TRBV4-3; DNA: TGCGCCAGCAGCCCGGGGACCGTAAGCTCCTACGAGCAGTACTTC; CDR3: CASSPGTVSSYEQYF
D: NA; size: NA; J: TRBJ1-2; V: TRBV27; DNA: TGTGCCAGCAGTTTTAGGGACGGAAACTATGGCTACACCTTC; CDR3: CASSFRDGNYGYTF
D: NA; size: NA; J: TRBJ1-3; V: TRBV7-8; DNA: TGTGCCAGCAGCCTTTCTCGGGACTCTGGAAACACCATATATTTT; CDR3: CASSLSRDSGNTIYF
D: TRBD1; size: once; J: TRBJ2-7; V: TRBV25-1; DNA: TGTGCCAGCAGTGAATACACCGTGACAGGGGTCGAGCAGTACTTC; CDR3: CASSEYTVTGVEQYF
D: NA; size: NA; J: TRBJ2-3; V: TRBV7-2; DNA: TGTGCCAGCAGCCCCCGGGCTGGGGACACAGATACGCAGTATTTT; CDR3: CASSPRAGDTDTQYF
D: NA; size: NA; J: TRBJ2-7; V: TRBV6-5; DNA: TGTGCCAGCAGAAGGGGGGCCCGAGACGAGCAGTACTTC; CDR3: CASRRGARDEQYF
D: NA; size: NA; J: TRBJ1-5; V: TRBV28; DNA: TGTGCCAGCAGCCCGACAGCCGCTTCCTATATGTATCAGCCCCAGCATTTT; CDR3: CASSPTAASYMYQPQHF
D: NA; size: few; J: TRBJ2-7; V: TRBV7-2; DNA: TGTGCCAGCAGTTTTCCGAGAGCCTACGAGCAGTACTTC; CDR3: CASSFPRAYEQYF
D: NA; size: NA; J: TRBJ1-2; V: TRBV7-9; DNA: TGTGCCAGCAGCATTGGTGGATCCAACTATGGCTACACCTTC; CDR3: CASSIGGSNYGYTF
D: TRBD1; size: NA; J: TRBJ1-3; V: TRBV4-3; DNA: TGCGCCAGCAGCGCCCAGGAGGGGGCCGGAAACACCATATATTTT; CDR3: CASSAQEGAGNTIYF
D: NA; size: once; J: TRBJ1-3; V: TRBV6-5; DNA: TGTGCCAGCAGTTACTCGAGTGGGGGCGGAAACACCATATATTTT; CDR3: CASSYSSGGGNTIYF
D: TRBD1; size: NA; J: TRBJ2-7; V: TRBV15; DNA: TGTGCCACCAGCCTTGATTCAGGGACAGGGGGCAACGAGCAGTACTTC; CDR3: CATSLDSGTGGNEQYF
D: NA; size: NA; J: TRBJ1-1; V: TRBV30; DNA: TGTGCCTGGAGTTTCGACGGGAAGAACACTGAAGCTTTCTTT; CDR3: CAWSFDGKNTEAFF
D: NA; size: NA; J: TRBJ2-6; V: TRBV28; DNA: TGTGCCAGCAGAGCAGACAGTTCCACTGGGGCCAACGTCCTGACTTTC; CDR3: CASRADSSTGANVLTF